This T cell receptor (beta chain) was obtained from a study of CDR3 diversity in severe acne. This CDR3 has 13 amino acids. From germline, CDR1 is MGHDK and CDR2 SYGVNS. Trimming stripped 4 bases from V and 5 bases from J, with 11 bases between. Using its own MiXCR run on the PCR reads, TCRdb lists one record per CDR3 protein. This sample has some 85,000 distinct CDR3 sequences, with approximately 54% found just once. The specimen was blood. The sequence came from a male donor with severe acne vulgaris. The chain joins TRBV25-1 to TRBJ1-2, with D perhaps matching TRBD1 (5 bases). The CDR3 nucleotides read TGTGCCAGCAGTGCCTCCGGGGGGTATGGCTACACCTTC. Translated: CASSASGGYGYTF.